This is a list of T cell receptor beta chains from one sample in a study of cytomegalovirus exposure and HLA in healthy donors. The data were produced by immunoSEQ multiplex PCR, yet TCRdb's version contains in-frame clones alone and is incomplete. In the table there are roughly 240,000 clones, around 83% of which are singletons. The sample was PBMCs. Every receptor here comes from a girl between 2 and 10 years old in good health and CMV-seronegative. Both conserved end residues are part of each CDR3. Fields, in order: V gene, J gene, clone size, D gene, CDR3 DNA, CDR3 protein. A D gene is named only where the DNA matches it firmly. Rows give clone size only sometimes, using once, few, many, or a class for an expanded clone.

v_gene: TRBV6-5
j_gene: TRBJ1-4
abundance: .
d_gene: .
CDR3nt: TGTGCCAGCAGTTACTCGCGGGATTCAACTAATGAAAAACTGTTTTTT
CDR3aa: CASSYSRDSTNEKLFF

v_gene: TRBV12-5
j_gene: TRBJ1-1
abundance: few
d_gene: TRBD1
CDR3nt: TGTGCTAGTGGTACCGGGACAGGGAACACTGAAGCTTTCTTT
CDR3aa: CASGTGTGNTEAFF

v_gene: TRBV25-1
j_gene: TRBJ1-2
abundance: once
d_gene: .
CDR3nt: TGTGCCAGCAGTGAATATGAGTCCTTCTATGGCTACACCTTC
CDR3aa: CASSEYESFYGYTF

v_gene: TRBV6-4
j_gene: TRBJ2-1
abundance: few
d_gene: TRBD2
CDR3nt: TGTGCCAGCAGTGACTCTAGCGGGAGTTACAATGAGCAGTTCTTC
CDR3aa: CASSDSSGSYNEQFF

v_gene: TRBV25-1
j_gene: TRBJ1-1
abundance: .
d_gene: .
CDR3nt: TGTGCCAGCAAGAGGAGGGACACTGAAGCTTTCTTT
CDR3aa: CASKRRDTEAFF

v_gene: TRBV6-1
j_gene: TRBJ2-1
abundance: .
d_gene: TRBD2
CDR3nt: TGTGCCAGCAGTGTGGCGGGGGGCCCAGCCGAGCAGTTCTTC
CDR3aa: CASSVAGGPAEQFF

v_gene: TRBV19
j_gene: TRBJ2-7
abundance: .
d_gene: TRBD1
CDR3nt: TGTGCCAGTGGAATACAGGGGGCGATACAGTACTTC
CDR3aa: CASGIQGAIQYF

v_gene: TRBV5-5
j_gene: TRBJ1-2
abundance: .
d_gene: TRBD1
CDR3nt: TGTGCCAGCAGCTTGGGACAGGGTGGCTACACCTTC
CDR3aa: CASSLGQGGYTF

v_gene: TRBV7-9
j_gene: TRBJ1-1
abundance: .
d_gene: TRBD1
CDR3nt: TGTTCCAGCAGCTTGGAGGGGGCGCGTGGGACTGAAGCTTTCTTT
CDR3aa: CSSSLEGARGTEAFF

v_gene: TRBV6-1
j_gene: TRBJ1-3
abundance: .
d_gene: TRBD1
CDR3nt: TGTGCCAGCAGTGTCCCGAGGGGGACAGGGACTAAACCCGTGAACACCATATATTTT
CDR3aa: CASSVPRGTGTKPVNTIYF

v_gene: TRBV7-9
j_gene: TRBJ1-2
abundance: .
d_gene: TRBD1
CDR3nt: TGTGCCAGCAGCTTAGGGGGACAGGGAGGCTATGGCTACACCTTC
CDR3aa: CASSLGGQGGYGYTF